This T cell receptor (beta chain) emerged from a study of cytomegalovirus exposure and HLA in healthy donors. Study findings and constraints: Some V segments (TRBV6-2 and TRBV6-3 among them) were excluded as indistinguishable. Immune exposure information comprised only CMV serostatus.

PCR involved 60 Vbeta and 13 Jbeta primers. The repertoire was sequenced with immunoSEQ multiplex PCR; TCRdb's copy has only in-frame clones and lacks some. The sample carries 160,000 or so clones, 82% recorded once. In germline, CDR1 is SEHNR, CDR2 FQNEAQ (reference sequence). This CDR3 has 13 residues. Between the trimmed V and J ends, which lost 4 bases and 4 bases, there was a span of 9 bases. A note on this clone: Its antigen is not identified.

The sequence came from a woman aged 50 to 65 in good health and CMV-seronegative. Sequencing input: PBMCs. V is TRBV7-9 and J is TRBJ2-3; no reliable D call. The CDR3 coding sequence is TGTGCCAGCAGCTCCCTGGGCCCAGATACGCAGTATTTT. Translating it yields CASSSLGPDTQYF.